Listed below are T cell receptor beta chains from one sample, sequenced in a study of T cells in Graves' hyperthyroidism and ophthalmopathy. In TCRdb, the multiplex PCR reads were re-called with MiXCR into one record per CDR3 protein. The sample contains over 700,000 distinct CDR3 sequences, roughly a third of which appear only once. Sequencing was performed on blood. The receptor set was obtained from a woman in her thirties or forties with Graves' hyperthyroidism. Both conserved end residues are part of each CDR3. Fields, in order: J gene, D gene, V gene, clone size, CDR3 DNA, CDR3 protein. D genes are given only for firm matches. Clone size is shown for a subset of rows, as once, few, many or a class of expanded clone.

TRBJ2-7	-	TRBV9	few	TGTGCCAGCAGCGTAGAGGTGGGGCCCGGCGAGCAGTACTTC	CASSVEVGPGEQYF
TRBJ2-7	TRBD2	TRBV10-3	once	TGTGCCACCCAAGCGGGAGCGGGCAATGAGCAGTACTTC	CATQAGAGNEQYF
TRBJ1-1	-	TRBV20-1	-	TGCAGTGCTAGAGATCGGATGGTGAACACTGAAGCTTTCTTT	CSARDRMVNTEAFF
TRBJ1-5	-	TRBV2	many	TGCGCCAGCAGCCTAAGGGACAATCAGCCCCAGCATTTT	CASSLRDNQPQHF
TRBJ2-5	-	TRBV10-3	-	TGTGCCAGCAGTTACGACCTTTTTGGGCAGGGAGAATCCGAGACCCAGTACTTC	CASSYDLFGQGESETQYF
TRBJ2-5	-	TRBV29-1	-	TGCAGCGTGGGGCTTGGGGAGGAGACCCAGTACTTC	CSVGLGEETQYF
TRBJ1-3	TRBD1	TRBV19	-	TGTGCCACCGGACCCAGCCTCCAGGCAGGGGGTATTGGAAACACCATATATTTT	CATGPSLQAGGIGNTIYF
TRBJ2-2	TRBD1	TRBV24-1	many	TGTGCCACCAGTGATCTGACAGGGTACACCGGGGAGCTGTTTTTT	CATSDLTGYTGELFF
TRBJ1-2	-	TRBV24-1	-	TGTGCCACCAGTGATTTGGGCACTTCCTATGGCTACACCTTC	CATSDLGTSYGYTF
TRBJ2-5	TRBD2	TRBV12-3/TRBV12-4	-	TGTGCCAGCAGTCGGACTAGCGGGAGGGAAGAGACCCAGTACTTC	CASSRTSGREETQYF
TRBJ1-1	TRBD1	TRBV13	many	TGTGCCAGCAGCCACGGGACAGAACTAATCCAAGCTTTCTTT	CASSHGTELIQAFF
TRBJ1-4	-	TRBV10-3	-	TGTGCCATCAGTGCGAACAGGTTAATAAGGGAAAAACTGTTTTTT	CAISANRLIREKLFF
TRBJ1-5	-	TRBV25-1	many	TGTGCCAGCAGTGAAGAGGGGTATCAGCCCCAGCATTTT	CASSEEGYQPQHF
TRBJ1-5	-	TRBV2	-	TGTGCCAGCAGTTTCCCAGGGGAGCCCCAGCATTTT	CASSFPGEPQHF
TRBJ1-2	-	TRBV19	-	TGTGCCAGTAGTTTCGGCAGTCGCCTCTATGGCTACACCTTC	CASSFGSRLYGYTF
TRBJ2-7	-	TRBV20-1	many	TGCAGTGCTAGAGATCGAGGTAAAGCGACCTACGAGCAGTACTTC	CSARDRGKATYEQYF
TRBJ2-3	-	TRBV7-1	-	TGTGCCAGCAGCTCCCGAGGGACGGCTTTGGGAGATACGCGGTATTTT	CASSSRGTALGDTRYF
TRBJ2-6	-	TRBV5-8	few	TGTGCCAGCAGCTTGGGGGATCCGAGGTCTGGCGCCAACGTCCTGACTTTC	CASSLGDPRSGANVLTF
TRBJ2-7	-	TRBV7-9	many	TGTGCCAGCAGCTTAGCCAGGCAGGGACGATCCTACGAGCAGTACTTC	CASSLARQGRSYEQYF
TRBJ1-2	-	TRBV5-6	few	TGTGCCAGCAGCCCCAACCCGGTGTCCCCCTATGGCTACACCTTC	CASSPNPVSPYGYTF
TRBJ1-3	TRBD1	TRBV7-2	many	TGTGCCAGCAGACTATCAGGGGGGGCTGGAAACACCATATATTTT	CASRLSGGAGNTIYF
TRBJ2-7	TRBD1	TRBV7-2	many	TGTGCCAGCAGCGTGGGGACAGGGTTTACCTACGAGCAGTACTTC	CASSVGTGFTYEQYF
TRBJ2-7	TRBD2	TRBV20-1	-	TGCAGTGCTAGAGAGGTAGCGGGAGTCGGCGAGCAGTACTTC	CSAREVAGVGEQYF
TRBJ1-3	-	TRBV7-9	many	TGTGCCAGCAGCTTGTGGACAGCGTACTCTGGAAACACCATATATTTT	CASSLWTAYSGNTIYF
TRBJ2-7	TRBD1	TRBV10-3	-	TGTGCCACACAACGGACAGGGTACGAGCAGTACTTC	CATQRTGYEQYF
TRBJ1-1	-	TRBV6-6	-	TGTGCCAGCAGTACAAATGGGGTACAGGCTTTCTTT	CASSTNGVQAFF
TRBJ2-7	TRBD1	TRBV7-2	-	TGTGCCAGCAGCTCCAGGGACAGGGGGCAATACGAGCAGTACTTC	CASSSRDRGQYEQYF
TRBJ1-3	-	TRBV7-9	few	TGTGCCAGCAGTCACACGATGGGCAGGGGCCCACTGGGAAACACCATATATTTT	CASSHTMGRGPLGNTIYF
TRBJ1-5	TRBD1	TRBV20-1	-	TGCAGTGCGACAGGGGTGGTAAGAGGCAATCAGCCCCAGCATTTT	CSATGVVRGNQPQHF
TRBJ1-2	-	TRBV4-3	few	TGCGCCAGCAGCCAAGAGGCCGTACAGGGAGGCTACACCTTC	CASSQEAVQGGYTF
TRBJ1-2	-	TRBV20-1	few	TGCAGTGTCAAGAGAAGGGCGGACTCCGCAGGCTACACCTTC	CSVKRRADSAGYTF
TRBJ1-4	TRBD1	TRBV20-1	many	TGCAGTAGCAGAACTGGACAGGGTAATGAAAAACTGTTTTTT	CSSRTGQGNEKLFF
TRBJ2-7	-	TRBV12-5	-	TGTGCTAGTGGTTTGAACAACGAGCAGTACTTC	CASGLNNEQYF
TRBJ2-5	-	TRBV7-2	many	TGTGCCAGCAGCTCGCATGGGGGAAGCCAAGAGACCCAGTACTTC	CASSSHGGSQETQYF
TRBJ1-2	TRBD1	TRBV10-3	few	TGTGCCAGCAGAGGGACAGCGTACTATGGCTACACCTTC	CASRGTAYYGYTF
TRBJ1-2	-	TRBV12-3/TRBV12-4	many	TGTGCCAGCAGTATGGACAGATATAACTATGGCTACACCTTC	CASSMDRYNYGYTF
TRBJ2-7	-	TRBV29-1	many	TGCAGCGTAGCGGACAGCCGCGAGCAGTACTTC	CSVADSREQYF
TRBJ2-7	TRBD1	TRBV29-1	once	TGCAGCGCAACAGGGGTAGTCTACGAGCAGTACTTC	CSATGVVYEQYF
TRBJ1-4	TRBD1	TRBV19	many	TGTGCCAGCCATACCCGCGACAGGGTAGTCGAAAAACTGTTTTTT	CASHTRDRVVEKLFF
TRBJ1-1	-	TRBV6-6	few	TGTGCCAGCAGTACGACGGGGGATGAAGCTTTCTTT	CASSTTGDEAFF
TRBJ1-4	-	TRBV7-8	many	TGTGCCAGCAGCTTATCGGAGGCGGATGAAAAACTGTTTTTT	CASSLSEADEKLFF
TRBJ2-3	TRBD2	TRBV28	-	TGTGCCAGCAGTTCACGGCGGGGGTCGGATACGCAGTATTTT	CASSSRRGSDTQYF
TRBJ1-2	-	TRBV6-5	few	TGTGCCAGCAGGCGTCGAGAGACCTCGGGCTACACCTTC	CASRRRETSGYTF
TRBJ1-4	TRBD1	TRBV4-3	many	TGCGCCAGCAGCCAAGTTAGGGACAGGGAGAAACTGTTTTTT	CASSQVRDREKLFF
TRBJ1-1	-	TRBV2	many	TGTGCCAGCACCATGGGACCGTTGAACACTGAAGCTTTCTTT	CASTMGPLNTEAFF
TRBJ1-2	TRBD1	TRBV11-2	many	TGTGCCAGCAAACCACCGACAGGGTTTGGCTACACCTTC	CASKPPTGFGYTF